This TCR beta chain originates from a study of technical replicates of blood from a handful of donors. Only in-frame clones appear in the TCRdb table, and some are missing; sequencing was by immunoSEQ multiplex PCR. This sample has around 78,000 clones; about 93% occur once, and the top ten carry around 0.25%. Sequencing was carried out using T cells isolated from PBMCs. This receptor was identified in a human donor in good health.

For the CDR3, the DNA is TGCGCCAGCAGCCAAGATGGGGGTAATTTGGGGACTCCCTACAATGAGCAGTTCTTC. This sequence encodes CASSQDGGNLGTPYNEQFF. V usage is TRBV4-1 and J usage is TRBJ2-1; the D gene is possibly TRBD2 (6 bases). With 0 bases removed from V and 2 bases from J, the gap between germline ends came to 20 bases. Germline CDR1 reads MGHRA; CDR2 reads YSYEKL. The CDR3 consists of 19 residues.